These 28 T cell receptor beta chains were sequenced from one sample in a study of T-cell reconstitution after alpha-beta-depleted transplantation in children listed by TCRdb under 2016. According to the study, the label for this sample's treatment or condition signals: allogeneic hematopoietic cell transplantation with graft depleted of TCRalphabeta T cells and CD19 B cells. Libraries came from PCR. The sequencer listed for this sample is Illumina HiSeq 2500. TCR libraries were prepared with molecular barcoding, using unique molecular identifiers to normalize TCRbeta repertoire quantification. TCRdb applied fastp at Q25 and MiXCR to the public reads, then kept only in-frame beta chains. All rows with the same CDR3 protein become a single entry with the most common DNA and genes. For this sample there are around 700,000 distinct CDR3 sequences; around 14% appear just once. The ten largest clones represent 0.79% of the sample.

The starting material was PBMCs, obtained before TCRalphabeta/CD19-depleted stem cell transplant. All receptors come from a girl aged 2 to 10 with congenital amegakaryocytic thrombocytopenia, due to receive a stem cell transplant.

This clonotype has a count of ten or more. The chain carries TRBV12-3 or TRBV12-4 and TRBJ1-5; a possible D gene is TRBD1 (6 bases). This CDR3 region has 14 residues. V dropped 8 bases and J dropped 5 bases, with 16 bases sitting between them. This CDR3 is CASWGGSSDQPQHF. CDR3 bases: TGTGCCAGCTGGGGGGGCAGCTCCGATCAGCCCCAGCATTTT.

This clonotype was detected once. The chain is built from TRBV3-1 and TRBJ2-1; 16 nucleotides line up with TRBD2. Germline V gene data show CDR1 as LGHDT and CDR2 as YNNKEL (reference sequence). This CDR3 is 20 amino acids long. Trimming took 1 base from V and 4 from J; bases not matched to a gene: 10. For the CDR3, the DNA is TGTGCCAGCAGCCAAGTGGGACTAGCGGGAGGGGGTTATGAATACAATGAGCAGTTCTTC. It is translated as CASSQVGLAGGGYEYNEQFF.

The table lists this clonotype with many counts. The chain combines TRBV20-1 with TRBJ2-1; D is unresolved. The CDR3 sequence is 15 residues long. The germline V and J ends were trimmed by 6 bases and 0 bases, with 15 bases remaining between them. Germline-derived CDR1 and CDR2 are DFQATT and SNEGSKA (reference sequence). The CDR3 reads CSANTPRSSYNEQFF. The CDR3 nucleotides read TGCAGTGCGAACACTCCCCGTAGCTCCTACAATGAGCAGTTCTTC.

This clonotype was seen ten or more times. The chain links TRBV20-1 to TRBJ1-5; 7 nucleotides align to TRBD1. The V gene's germline CDR1 is DFQATT and CDR2 SNEGSKA (reference sequence). This CDR3 comprises 15 residues. V was clipped by 1 base and J by 3 bases; unmatched bases: 6. For the CDR3, the DNA is TGCAGTGCTAGAGGAGCAGGGGGATTCAATCAGCCCCAGCATTTT. This codes for CSARGAGGFNQPQHF.

Ten or more counts support this clonotype. V gene TRBV29-1 combines with J gene TRBJ2-3; D ambiguous. The V gene's germline CDR1 is SQVTM and CDR2 ANQGSEA. Trimming took 4 bases from V and 0 from J, leaving 11 bases between them. There are 14 residues in the CDR3. The CDR3 loop is CSVVGLSSTDTQYF. Here the CDR3 DNA reads TGCAGCGTTGTCGGGCTTTCTAGCACAGATACGCAGTATTTT.

The chain has TRBV20-1 and TRBJ2-4, with D maybe TRBD1 (6 bases). Trimming removed 5 bases at V and 1 base at J, with 15 bases between. There are 15 residues in the CDR3. The germline gives CDR1 DFQATT, CDR2 SNEGSKA (reference sequence). DNA of the CDR3: TGCAGTGCTCCTACAGGGAGTGGGGCCAAAAACATTCAGTACTTC. Translated: CSAPTGSGAKNIQYF.

The table lists this clonotype with a few counts. The chain recombines TRBV28 with TRBJ1-2, with D perhaps matching TRBD1 (5 bases). Trimming took 3 bases from V and 4 from J, leaving 21 bases between them. The CDR3 extends over 17 amino acids. CDR1 and CDR2 from the germline V gene are MDHEN and SYDVKM. CDR3 amino acids: CASSFRTLGGFSYGYTF. DNA for the CDR3: TGTGCCAGCAGTTTCCGGACACTAGGAGGCTTCTCCTATGGCTACACCTTC.

This clonotype showed up many times. The chain has TRBV20-1 and TRBJ2-1; no clear D. The CDR3 totals 14 residues. The germline V gene has CDR1 DFQATT and CDR2 SNEGSKA (reference sequence). V was shortened by 3 bases and J by 4 bases, with 13 bases between the two germline ends. The CDR3 region is CSASPPGVYNEQFF. The CDR3 nucleotides read TGCAGTGCTAGTCCTCCCGGTGTGTACAATGAGCAGTTCTTC.

This clonotype was detected ten times or more. The chain joins TRBV6-1 to TRBJ2-1; 11 bases are shared with TRBD2. The CDR3 covers 18 residues. Germline-derived CDR1 and CDR2 are MNHNS and SASEGT. The junction had 7 bases not matched to a gene; V was cut back by 1 base and J by 2 bases. CDR3 sequence: CASSEGTSGLPTYNEQFF. DNA for the CDR3: TGTGCCAGCAGTGAAGGGACTAGCGGGCTCCCCACCTACAATGAGCAGTTCTTC.

Ten or more counts support this clonotype. The rearrangement joins TRBV7-3 to TRBJ2-7; D may be TRBD2 (6 bases). The CDR3 sequence is 13 residues long. Germline V lookup: CDR1 SGHTA, CDR2 FQGTGA. The germline V and J ends were trimmed by 1 base and 3 bases, with 7 bases remaining between them. The CDR3 protein is CASSLSGNYEQYF. CDR3 nucleotide sequence: TGTGCCAGCAGCTTAAGCGGGAACTACGAGCAGTACTTC.

This clonotype was recorded a few times. This sequence joins TRBV27 and TRBJ2-2, with D uncertain. Looked up from germline, CDR1 is MNHEY and CDR2 is SMNVEV (reference sequence). The ends were cut back, 6 bases at V and 5 bases at J, with 10 bases in the middle. The CDR3 extends over 13 amino acids. The CDR3 DNA is TGTGCCAGCAGCTTGACGGAGACCGGGGAGCTGTTTTTT. Protein product: CASSLTETGELFF.

This sequence joins TRBV12-3 or TRBV12-4 and TRBJ1-5, with 8 positions matching TRBD1. The CDR3 is 14 amino acids. V lost 3 bases and J lost 5; bases outside the gene matches: 3. The DNA for the CDR3 is TGTGCCAGCAGTTTTCAGGGGGCCGATCAGCCCCAGCATTTT. This codes for CASSFQGADQPQHF.

This clonotype was found many times. V is TRBV28 and J is TRBJ2-1, with 7 nucleotides matching TRBD2. The CDR3 extends over 16 amino acids. In germline, CDR1 is MDHEN, CDR2 SYDVKM. The V gene end was trimmed by 2 bases and the J gene end by 4 bases; junction bases not matched to a gene: 8. CDR3 residues: CASSLAGVAGYNEQFF. CDR3 coding DNA: TGTGCCAGCAGTTTAGCGGGAGTTGCAGGTTACAATGAGCAGTTCTTC.

In its sample, this clonotype was seen many times. V usage is TRBV20-1 and J usage is TRBJ2-5; TRBD2 matches 11 bases. This CDR3 spans 15 amino acids. Trimming cost V 5 bases and J 5 bases; bases outside gene matches: 10. Germline CDR1 and CDR2: DFQATT and SNEGSKA (reference sequence). The CDR3 is CSASLRLAGMETQYF. For the CDR3, the DNA is TGCAGTGCTTCCCTGCGACTAGCGGGAATGGAGACCCAGTACTTC.

The V call is TRBV20-1, the J call TRBJ2-1; D might be TRBD1 or TRBD2, each matching 6 bases. CDR1 is DFQATT and CDR2 is SNEGSKA in the germline V gene (reference sequence). Deletions cut 7 bases from V and 5 bases from J, with 15 bases between. The CDR3 is 13 amino acids. The CDR3 loop reads CSGKRGTDNEQFF. The CDR3 region has the DNA TGCAGTGGAAAAAGGGGGACTGACAATGAGCAGTTCTTC.

The V call is TRBV5-1, the J call TRBJ2-5, with 10 bases identical to TRBD2. V was pared by 1 base and J by 2 bases, with 11 bases of the junction left unmatched. CDR1 and CDR2 (germline): SGHRS, YFSETQ. The CDR3 is made up of 18 amino acids. CDR3 sequence: CASSLLGPTSGLQETQYF. As DNA, the CDR3 is TGCGCCAGCAGCTTGTTGGGTCCGACTAGCGGGCTTCAAGAGACCCAGTACTTC.

This clonotype has a count of ten or more. The V gene is TRBV5-1, the J gene TRBJ2-1, with TRBD2 matching 13 bases. Trimming cost V 4 bases and J 4 bases; bases outside gene matches: 8. This CDR3 is 17 amino acids long. Germline CDR1 and CDR2: SGHRS and YFSETQ. CDR3 protein: CASSPLGTSGIYNEQFF. CDR3 DNA: TGCGCCAGCAGCCCCCTAGGGACTAGCGGGATTTACAATGAGCAGTTCTTC.

In this sample, this clonotype turned up a few times. The rearrangement uses TRBV28 and TRBJ2-2; D gene ambiguous. This CDR3 is built from 15 residues. The V gene lost 1 base and the J gene lost 3 bases, with 9 bases spanning the gap. The germline V gene encodes CDR1 MDHEN and CDR2 SYDVKM. The CDR3 coding sequence is TGTGCCAGCAGTTTATTGCAGGCCTACACCGGGGAGCTGTTTTTT. Translation gives CASSLLQAYTGELFF.

This clonotype appeared many times. The chain joins TRBV20-1 to TRBJ2-7; 7 bases are a match to TRBD2. The CDR3 spans 13 residues. Looked up from germline, CDR1 is DFQATT and CDR2 is SNEGSKA (reference sequence). V was pared by 5 bases and J by 4 bases, with 8 bases of the junction left unmatched. CDR3 coding DNA: TGCAGTGCTGAAGACAAGCGGGATTACGAGCAGTACTTC. Amino acids: CSAEDKRDYEQYF.

The table lists this clonotype with many counts. J is TRBJ1-2 and V is TRBV7-9; D not resolved. CDR1 is SEHNR and CDR2 is FQNEAQ in the germline V gene (reference sequence). The CDR3 runs to 16 residues. Trimming stripped 3 bases from V and 0 bases from J, with 14 bases between. The CDR3 DNA reads as TGTGCCAGCAGCTTCTCTCGGAACTTGGCTAACTATGGCTACACCTTC. It translates to CASSFSRNLANYGYTF.

The chain couples TRBV20-1 to TRBJ2-2; D unresolved. V was clipped by 0 bases and J by 5 bases, with 7 bases between them. The CDR3 sequence is 13 residues long. Looked up from germline, CDR1 is DFQATT and CDR2 is SNEGSKA (reference sequence). Written as DNA, the CDR3 is TGCAGTGCTAGAGATCGTACGACCGGGGAGCTGTTTTTT. This encodes CSARDRTTGELFF.

This clonotype was recorded a few times. The rearrangement joins TRBV7-8 to TRBJ2-1; either TRBD1 or TRBD2 may supply D (5 bases each). CDR1 is SGHVS and CDR2 is FQNEAQ in the germline V gene. The length of the CDR3 is 15 residues. Trimming cost V 5 bases and J 7 bases, with 18 bases left between them. CDR3 DNA sequence: TGTGCCAGCAGCAGGGGACCATCCGAGATAAATGAGCAGTTCTTC. It yields the protein CASSRGPSEINEQFF.

The table lists this clonotype with many counts. The chain recombines TRBV20-1 with TRBJ2-3, with D maybe TRBD2 (6 bases). The CDR3 runs to 14 residues. Germline values: CDR1 DFQATT, CDR2 SNEGSKA (reference sequence). The ends were cut back, 6 bases at V and 5 bases at J, with 18 bases in the middle. The CDR3 region has the DNA TGCAGTGCCCTGGCGGAGGGAGGAGTAGATACGCAGTATTTT. Protein sequence: CSALAEGGVDTQYF.

This clonotype was recorded many times. J is TRBJ2-1 and V is TRBV5-1; TRBD2 matches at 13 bases. The CDR3 consists of 15 residues. The germline gives CDR1 SGHRS, CDR2 YFSETQ. J lost 5 bases, V lost 4 bases, and 3 bases had no gene match. CDR3 protein: CASSRGLAGHNEQFF. The CDR3 coding sequence is TGCGCCAGCAGCAGGGGACTAGCGGGGCACAATGAGCAGTTCTTC.

This clonotype occurred many times. V usage is TRBV5-1 and J usage is TRBJ2-1, with 8 bases fitting TRBD2. The germline CDR1 and CDR2 sequences are SGHRS and YFSETQ. With 4 bases clipped from V and 3 bases from J, the junction kept 9 bases outside the gene matches. The CDR3 is made up of 16 amino acids. As DNA, the CDR3 is TGCGCCAGCAGCATGTCCGGGACTAGGGACTACAATGAGCAGTTCTTC. This codes for CASSMSGTRDYNEQFF.

J is TRBJ2-2 and V is TRBV2; 7 bases are shared with TRBD1. The CDR3 is 15 residues long. The germline V gene encodes CDR1 SNHLY and CDR2 FYNNEI. Trimming cost V 8 bases and J 4 bases; bases outside gene matches: 10. CDR3 protein: CASLAGTVLTGELFF. The CDR3 nucleotides read TGTGCCAGCCTCGCCGGGACAGTTCTCACCGGGGAGCTGTTTTTT.

This clonotype has at least ten counts. The rearrangement joins TRBV5-5 to TRBJ2-7; the D gene is possibly TRBD1 (5 bases). The CDR3 runs 16 residues. Germline V lookup: CDR1 SGHKS, CDR2 YYEKEE (reference sequence). V lost 0 bases and J 3 bases, leaving 16 bases between the germline ends. The CDR3 nucleotides are TGTGCCAGCAGCTTGGGCAGGGCCGCCTTCAACTACGAGCAGTACTTC. The encoded protein is CASSLGRAAFNYEQYF.

This clonotype has only a few counts. The chain links TRBV2 to TRBJ2-3; D is uncertain. The germline CDR1 and CDR2 sequences are SNHLY and FYNNEI. Trimming stripped 6 bases from V and 1 base from J, with 14 bases between. The CDR3 covers 15 residues. The CDR3, as DNA: TGTGCCAGCAGGCTACTGTCGTGGGGCACAGATACGCAGTATTTT. It is translated as CASRLLSWGTDTQYF.